This T cell receptor beta chain was documented in a study of T-cell memory formation after mild COVID-19. This clonotype has more than one count but fewer than ten. No antigen is known for it. Regarding the study as a whole: What remained unconfirmed was the SARS-CoV-2 specificity of second-wave clones peaking on day 37.

Via MiXCR, TCRdb re-called the 5' RACE reads, giving one row per CDR3 protein. Of under 300,000 distinct CDR3 sequences detected, about a sixth appear once; the ten largest clones hold around 23%. The TCR comes from a man aged 18 to 29 who had mild COVID-19 (a few samples of this study predate the infection). Cell type and time point are not known. Sample: PBMCs or a T cell subset sorted from them (not recorded which).

The DNA for the CDR3 is TGTGCCAGCAGCAATACGGGTTATTCACCCCTCCACTTT. Residues: CASSNTGYSPLHF. The rearrangement links TRBV6-5 to TRBJ1-6; no clear D gene. Trimming removed 6 bases from V and 8 bases from J, with 11 bases in between. CDR1 is MNHEY, CDR2 SVGAGI, per germline. The CDR3 consists of 13 residues.